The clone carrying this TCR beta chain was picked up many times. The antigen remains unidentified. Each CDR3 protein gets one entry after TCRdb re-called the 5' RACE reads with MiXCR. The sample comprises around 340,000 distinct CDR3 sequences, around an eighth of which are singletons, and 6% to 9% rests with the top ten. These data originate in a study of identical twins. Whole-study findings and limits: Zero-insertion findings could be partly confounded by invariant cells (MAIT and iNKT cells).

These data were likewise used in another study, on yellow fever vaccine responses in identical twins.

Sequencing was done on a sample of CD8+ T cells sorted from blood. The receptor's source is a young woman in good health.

The DNA for the CDR3 is TGTGCCAGCAGTTCCTTAGCGGGAGCGGGAAATGAGCAGTTCTTC. The encoded protein is CASSSLAGAGNEQFF. The V and J genes are TRBV12-3 or TRBV12-4 and TRBJ2-1, with 9 bases identical to TRBD2. V lost 4 bases to trimming and J lost 7 bases; unmatched junction nucleotides: 8. CDR3 length: 15 residues.